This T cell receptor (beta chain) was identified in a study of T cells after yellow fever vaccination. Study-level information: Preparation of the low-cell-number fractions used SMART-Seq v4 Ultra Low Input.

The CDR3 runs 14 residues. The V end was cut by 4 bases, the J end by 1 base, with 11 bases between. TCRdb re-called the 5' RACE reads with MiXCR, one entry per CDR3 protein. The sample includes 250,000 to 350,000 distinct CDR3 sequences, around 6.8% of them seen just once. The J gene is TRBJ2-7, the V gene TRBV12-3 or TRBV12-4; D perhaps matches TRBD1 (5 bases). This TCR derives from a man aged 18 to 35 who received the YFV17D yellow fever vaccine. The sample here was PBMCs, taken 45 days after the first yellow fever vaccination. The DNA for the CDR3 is TGTGCCAGCAGTTACCCAGGGAATTCCTACGAGCAGTACTTC. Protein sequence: CASSYPGNSYEQYF.